The 14 T cell receptor beta chains below come from one sample, sequenced in a study of control samples from healthy donors and cancer patients. Assay: immunoSEQ multiplex PCR; the TCRdb copy retains only in-frame clones and omits some. The table shows approximately 180,000 clones, with around 94% occurring only once. Sequenced input: blood. The origin of the receptors is a woman under 30 in good health.

The chain recombines TRBV27 with TRBJ1-2; 10 bases fit TRBD1. The germline CDR1 and CDR2 sequences are MNHEY and SMNVEV (reference sequence). V dropped 5 bases and J dropped 8; count of bases not matched to a gene: 5. The length of the CDR3 is 13 residues. The CDR3, as DNA: TGTGCCAGCAGTCCGGGACAGGGGAGGGGCTACACCTTC. It translates to CASSPGQGRGYTF.

This rearrangement joins TRBV7-2 to TRBJ2-7; 7 positions match TRBD2. V lost 5 bases, J lost 1 base, and 5 bases stayed unmatched. Germline lookup yields CDR1 SGHTA and CDR2 FQGNSA. This CDR3 region has 14 residues. This CDR3 reads CASSPSSGSYEQYF. The CDR3 coding sequence is TGTGCCAGCAGCCCATCTAGCGGTTCCTACGAGCAGTACTTC.

The rearrangement uses TRBV7-2 and TRBJ2-1, with D tentatively TRBD1 (6 bases). Germline V gene lookup returns CDR1 SGHTA and CDR2 FQGNSA. Deletions cut 5 bases from V and 8 bases from J, with 22 bases between. The CDR3 runs to 16 residues. The CDR3 is CASSLGYRETTHEQFF. For the CDR3, the DNA is TGTGCCAGCAGCCTTGGCTACAGGGAAACTACACATGAGCAGTTCTTC.

The chain is built from TRBV7-2 and TRBJ1-2, with 7 positions matching TRBD1. In germline, CDR1 is SGHTA, CDR2 FQGNSA. Germline trimming cut 4 bases from V and 7 bases from J; bases unmatched to any gene: 12. CDR3 length: 15 residues. The CDR3 DNA is TGTGCCAGCAGCTCACAGATACGGGCAGGGGGTGGCTACACCTTC. It is translated as CASSSQIRAGGGYTF.

The gene calls are TRBV10-3 and TRBJ1-1; weak D call: TRBD1 (5 bases). The CDR3 extends over 13 amino acids. The V gene's germline CDR1 is ENHRY and CDR2 SYGVKD. Trimming left V 11 bases short and J 3 bases short, with 16 bases between. Here the CDR3 DNA reads TGTGCCTCCGAGGGGACTCGGGACACTGAAGCTTTCTTT. This translates into CASEGTRDTEAFF.

This chain joins TRBV2 and TRBJ2-1; a weak D match, TRBD1 (10 bases). This CDR3 contains 21 residues. V shed 7 bases and J shed 3 bases, with 34 bases lying between them. From germline, CDR1 is SNHLY and CDR2 FYNNEI. CDR3 loop: CASKPGQGNSGSSWGYNEQFF. As DNA, the CDR3 is TGTGCCAGCAAACCGGGACAGGGGAATAGCGGGAGTAGTTGGGGCTACAATGAGCAGTTCTTC.

A few counts support this clone. V gene TRBV6-2 or TRBV6-3 combines with J gene TRBJ2-7; D is uncertain. The CDR3 loop spans 15 amino acids. The germline V and J ends were trimmed by 1 base and 2 bases, with 12 bases remaining between them. Germline V gene lookup returns CDR1 MNHEY and CDR2 SVGEGT. The CDR3 region has the DNA TGTGCCAGCAGTTACTTAGGCAGCAACACCTACGAGCAGTACTTC. Amino acid sequence: CASSYLGSNTYEQYF.

This clone was counted only a few times. V gene TRBV2 combines with J gene TRBJ1-1; possible D gene TRBD1, 5 bases. The CDR3 has 12 residues. Trimming removed 1 base from V and 11 bases from J, with 11 bases in between. The V gene's germline CDR1 is SNHLY and CDR2 FYNNEI. The DNA of the CDR3 is TGTGCCAGCAGTGAAGATTCAGGGAAGGCTTTCTTT. Translated: CASSEDSGKAFF.

This clone occurred once. This chain joins TRBV9 and TRBJ2-2; D is perhaps TRBD1 (6 bases). This CDR3 spans 11 amino acids. CDR1 SGDLS and CDR2 YYNGEE come from the germline V gene. The CDR3 nucleotides read TGTGGGTCAGGGGACACCGGGGAGCTGTTTTTT. Protein product: CGSGDTGELFF.

The V and J genes are TRBV27 and TRBJ2-1; D gene uncertain. Germline V gives CDR1 MNHEY, CDR2 SMNVEV (reference sequence). Trimming removed 6 bases at V and 5 bases at J, with 14 bases between. The CDR3 spans 14 residues. CDR3 in amino acids: CASSYTNGHNEQFF. CDR3 DNA: TGTGCCAGCAGCTACACGAACGGACACAATGAGCAGTTCTTC.

V gene TRBV3-1 (or the pseudogene TRBV3-2) combines with J gene TRBJ2-1; 10 bases align to TRBD2. Germline CDR1 is LGHDT and CDR2 is YNNKEL (reference sequence). The V and J ends lost 4 bases and 7 bases, in that order; junction bases with no gene match: 16. The CDR3 consists of 18 residues. The CDR3 sequence: CASSPEGVAGGPLNEQFF. Here the CDR3 DNA reads TGTGCCAGCAGCCCAGAAGGGGTAGCGGGAGGCCCGTTGAATGAGCAGTTCTTC.

Note on this clone: This sample includes further DNA sequences coding for the same CDR3. This chain joins TRBV9 and TRBJ1-1; D is uncertain. The CDR3 has 14 residues. Germline loops: CDR1 SGDLS, CDR2 YYNGEE. Trimming shortened V by 0 bases and J by 0 bases, and 6 bases separated the two germline ends. CDR3 region: CASSVAGVNTEAFF. The CDR3 region has the DNA TGTGCCAGCAGCGTAGCTGGAGTGAACACTGAAGCTTTCTTT.

This clone was counted only a few times. The rearrangement joins TRBV5-6 to TRBJ2-3; tentative D call: TRBD2 (7 bases). The CDR3 loop spans 15 amino acids. Germline V gene data show CDR1 as SGHDT and CDR2 as YYEEEE. The ends were cut back, 4 bases at V and 2 bases at J, with 14 bases in the middle. CDR3 protein: CASSPAGAYTDTQYF. CDR3 in DNA: TGTGCCAGCAGCCCTGCGGGGGCCTACACAGATACGCAGTATTTT.

This sequence joins TRBV27 and TRBJ1-4; no firm D call. CDR3 size: 13 residues. Trimming removed 2 bases from V and 4 bases from J, with 5 bases in between. Germline CDR1 and CDR2: MNHEY and SMNVEV (reference sequence). CDR3: CASSLRINEKLFF. As DNA, the CDR3 is TGTGCCAGCAGTTTACGGATTAATGAAAAACTGTTTTTT. Together with reference TRBV27 and TRBJ1-4, the CDR3 gives the full variable domain: EAQVTQNPRYLITVTGKKLTVTCSQNMNHEYMSWYRQDPGLGLRQIYYSMNVEVTDKGDVPEGYKVSRKEKRNFPLILESPSPNQTSLYFCASSLRINEKLFFGSGTQLSVL.